These 3 T cell receptor beta chains came from one sample sequenced in a study of cytomegalovirus exposure and HLA in healthy donors (dated by TCRdb to the late 2010s). The receptor library was made with the immunoSEQ multiplex PCR assay. The multiplex PCR relied on a mix of 60 forward primers for TCR Vbeta segments and 13 reverse primers for TCR Jbeta segments. Not all clones reach the TCRdb copy of this immuneACCESS table, which keeps in-frame sequences only. Checked studies attribute under half of the gap to unresolved V genes and leave the rest unexplained. The sample includes approximately 110,000 clones, with about 76% observed a single time. The ten most abundant clones make up approximately 8% of the sample. Sequenced input: PBMCs. Source of these receptors: a middle-aged man in good health and CMV-seronegative.

V is TRBV19 and J is TRBJ1-2, with 9 bases identical to TRBD1. This CDR3 spans 14 amino acids. Trimming cost V 6 bases and J 7 bases; bases outside gene matches: 9. The germline V gene has CDR1 LNHDA and CDR2 SQIVND (reference sequence). Written as DNA, the CDR3 is TGTGCCAGTAGCCCGGACAGGGGAAGGTTTGGCTACACCTTC. It codes for CASSPDRGRFGYTF. Looking up the rest from reference TRBV19 and TRBJ1-2 gives the full variable domain: DGGITQSPKYLFRKEGQNVTLSCEQNLNHDAMYWYRQDPGQGLRLIYYSQIVNDFQKGDIAEGYSVSREKKESFPLTVTSAQKNPTAFYLCASSPDRGRFGYTFGSGTRLTVV.

The chain couples TRBV5-4 to TRBJ2-7, with 7 bases identical to TRBD2. This CDR3 is 14 amino acids long. CDR1 and CDR2 (germline): SGHNT, YYREEE (reference sequence). Unmatched junction bases numbered 3, after V lost 0 bases and J lost 3 bases. The CDR3 here is CASSLGEGLYEQYF. The CDR3 nucleotides are TGTGCCAGCAGCTTGGGGGAGGGGCTCTACGAGCAGTACTTC.

The chain employs TRBV18 and TRBJ1-1; TRBD1 matches at 12 bases. J gave up 5 bases and V 2 bases, and 6 bases lay outside the gene matches. The germline V gene has CDR1 KGHSH and CDR2 LQKENI. This CDR3 has 16 residues. CDR3: CASSPGTGGAGTEAFF. The CDR3 nucleotides are TGTGCCAGCTCACCAGGGACAGGGGGCGCGGGGACTGAAGCTTTCTTT.